The clone carrying this T cell receptor (beta chain) was seen a single time. Its target is not known. The data stem from a study of shared clonotypes between healthy human individuals. Points from the study as a whole: The four-donor shared clonotypes exceeded non-shared clonotypes in generation probability, with non-shared ones scoring lower. Naive subsets, compared against memory subsets, generally had larger estimated richness values.

The sorted-subset replicate PCRs were given around 190 ng DNA, which is about 29,000 T cell genomes. Only in-frame clones appear in the TCRdb table, and some are missing; sequencing was by immunoSEQ multiplex PCR. Among approximately 2.5 million clones listed, 93% were seen once. The CDR3 is 12 residues long. Looked up from germline, CDR1 is GTSNPN and CDR2 is SVGIG (reference sequence). Trimming cost V 1 base and J 8 bases, with 11 bases left between them. A split of CD4+ cells into CD45RA+ naive and CD45RA-negative memory subsets was performed. The receptor's source is a man younger than 35 in good health. Some clones in this sample may be carry-over from other donors' samples. Material: naive CD4+ T cells from PBMCs. As to subset: CD45RA+ positively selected. The V gene is TRBV30, the J gene TRBJ1-2; D might be TRBD1 (6 bases). In DNA, the CDR3 is TGTGCCTGGAGTGAACAGGGTGTAGGCTACACCTTC. It is translated as CAWSEQGVGYTF.